This entry features one T cell receptor (beta chain) sequence. This entry is derived from a study of T-cell memory formation after mild COVID-19. This CDR3 contains 14 residues. The germline gives CDR1 SQVTM, CDR2 ANQGSEA. Trimming removed 2 bases from V and 6 bases from J, with 14 bases in between. TCRdb fed the 5' RACE reads into MiXCR, producing one record per CDR3 protein. The sample holds 70,000 to 100,000 distinct CDR3 sequences, 10% to 15% seen once. The clonotype originates from an adult woman who had mild COVID-19 (a few samples of this study predate the infection). Cell type and time point are not known. The material sequenced was PBMCs or a T cell subset sorted from them (not recorded which). This chain links TRBV29-1 with TRBJ2-1; perhaps TRBD2 as D (5 bases). This CDR3 reads CSVELGSERNEQFF. DNA for the CDR3: TGCAGCGTTGAATTGGGTAGCGAACGCAATGAGCAGTTCTTC.